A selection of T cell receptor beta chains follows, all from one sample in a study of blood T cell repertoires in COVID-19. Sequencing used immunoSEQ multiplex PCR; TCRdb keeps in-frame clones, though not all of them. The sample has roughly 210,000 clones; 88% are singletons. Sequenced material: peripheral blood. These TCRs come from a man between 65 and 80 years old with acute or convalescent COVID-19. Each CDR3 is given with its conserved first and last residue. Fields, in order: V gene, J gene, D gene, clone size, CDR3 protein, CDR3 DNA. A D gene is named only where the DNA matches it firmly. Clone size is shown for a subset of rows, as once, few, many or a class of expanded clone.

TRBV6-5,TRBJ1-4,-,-,CASGSRGEKLFF,TGTGCCAGCGGGTCCAGGGGCGAAAAACTGTTTTTT
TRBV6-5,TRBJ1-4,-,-,CASSSSGEKLFF,TGTGCCAGCAGTTCGAGCGGCGAAAAACTGTTTTTT
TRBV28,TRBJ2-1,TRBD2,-,CASSPGLAGGLITTIYEQFF,TGTGCCAGCAGCCCGGGACTAGCGGGAGGTCTAATAACAACTATCTATGAGCAGTTCTTC
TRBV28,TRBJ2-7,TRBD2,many,CASSTPGTSGTYEQYF,TGTGCCAGCAGTACTCCCGGGACTAGCGGGACCTACGAGCAGTACTTC
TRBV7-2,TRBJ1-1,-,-,CASSLAYGGTNTEAFF,TGTGCCAGCAGCTTAGCGTATGGCGGTACAAACACTGAAGCTTTCTTT
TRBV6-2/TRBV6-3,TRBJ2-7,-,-,CASSSDSSTSEQYF,TGTGCCAGCAGTTCCGACTCGAGTACGTCCGAGCAGTACTTC
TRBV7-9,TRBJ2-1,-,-,CASSASGTFYNEQFF,TGTGCCAGCAGCGCCTCCGGGACTTTCTACAATGAGCAGTTCTTC
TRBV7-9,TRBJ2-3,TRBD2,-,CASSLASASGSSDTQYF,TGTGCCAGCAGCTTAGCGTCAGCTAGCGGGAGTTCAGATACGCAGTATTTT
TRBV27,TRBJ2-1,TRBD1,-,CASSLSGTGLRVEFF,TGTGCCAGCAGTTTATCCGGGACAGGGCTGAGGGTGGAGTTCTTC
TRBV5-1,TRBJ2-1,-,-,CASSPRGTGNEQFF,TGCGCCAGCAGCCCTAGGGGTACAGGCAATGAGCAGTTCTTC
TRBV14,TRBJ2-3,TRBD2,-,CASSSASGRAKDTQYF,TGTGCCAGCAGCTCAGCTAGCGGGAGGGCCAAAGATACGCAGTATTTT
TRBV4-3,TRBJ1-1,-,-,CASSQDRLNTEAFF,TGCGCCAGCAGCCAGGACAGATTGAACACTGAAGCTTTCTTT
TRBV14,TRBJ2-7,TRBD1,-,CASSQGRQGVYEQYF,TGTGCCAGCAGTCAAGGCCGGCAGGGGGTCTACGAGCAGTACTTC
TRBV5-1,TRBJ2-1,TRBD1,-,CASSGGQVYEQFF,TGCGCCAGCAGCGGAGGACAGGTATATGAGCAGTTCTTC
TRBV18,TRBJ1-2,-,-,CASSPDSTYGYTF,TGTGCCAGCTCACCAGACAGTACCTATGGCTACACCTTC
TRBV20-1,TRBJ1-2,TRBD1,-,CSVGTGDGYTF,TGCAGTGTCGGGACAGGGGATGGCTACACCTTC
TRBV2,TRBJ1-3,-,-,CASSDGVSSGNTIYF,TGTGCCAGCAGTGACGGGGTCTCCTCTGGAAACACCATATATTTT
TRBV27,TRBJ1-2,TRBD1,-,CATRDRGRPNYGYTF,TGTGCCACCCGGGACAGGGGAAGACCGAACTATGGCTACACCTTC
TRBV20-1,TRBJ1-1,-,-,CSASRVSNTEAFF,TGCAGTGCTAGTCGGGTATCGAACACTGAAGCTTTCTTT
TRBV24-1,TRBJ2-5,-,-,CATSDSRQYEETQYF,TGTGCCACCAGTGATTCCAGACAGTATGAAGAGACCCAGTACTTC
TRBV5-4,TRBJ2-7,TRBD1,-,CASSQGQESSYEQYF,TGTGCCAGCAGCCAAGGACAGGAGAGCTCCTACGAGCAGTACTTC
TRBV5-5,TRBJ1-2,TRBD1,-,CASSLAETGGYGYTF,TGTGCCAGCAGCTTGGCCGAGACAGGGGGGTATGGCTACACCTTC
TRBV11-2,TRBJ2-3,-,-,CASSLSGVRQYF,TGTGCCAGCAGCCTCTCCGGGGTAAGGCAGTATTTT
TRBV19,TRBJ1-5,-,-,CASSIGREGGYSNQPQHF,TGTGCCAGTAGTATAGGCAGGGAGGGGGGCTATAGCAATCAGCCCCAGCATTTT
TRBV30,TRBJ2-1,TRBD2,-,CAWTSFGGSGNEQFF,TGTGCCTGGACCTCTTTCGGCGGGAGTGGCAATGAGCAGTTCTTC
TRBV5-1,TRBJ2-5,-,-,CASSLLAGSPQETQYF,TGCGCCAGCAGCCTCCTTGCAGGCTCCCCCCAAGAGACCCAGTACTTC